The 14 T cell receptor beta chains given below trace back to one sample, sequenced in a study of T cells in narcolepsy (dated by TCRdb to 2017 to 2018). The library was obtained by the immunoSEQ multiplex PCR assay. TCRdb re-hosts the immuneACCESS table, in-frame sequences only. Its copies lack some clones; in the studies checked, an unresolved V gene accounts for under half of them, and the cause for the rest is not known. The sample table lists about 32,000 clones, about 76% of them with a count of one. Approximately 1% of the sample goes to the ten largest clones. Input material: CD45RA- memory CD4+ T cells from PBMCs. Interpreted using the paper, the cell subset or site label stands for: memory T cells sorted ex vivo from peripheral blood. All receptors come from a human donor with narcolepsy.

The chain joins TRBV5-1 to TRBJ2-7; 7 positions agree with TRBD2. Per the germline V gene, CDR1 is SGHRS and CDR2 is YFSETQ. The CDR3 is made up of 15 amino acids. V lost 4 bases, J lost 2 bases, and 9 bases stayed unmatched. As DNA, the CDR3 is TGCGCCAGCAGCCGACGGGGGGACCCGCCCTACGAGCAGTACTTC. Protein: CASSRRGDPPYEQYF.

This rearrangement joins TRBV4-1 to TRBJ2-2, with 8 bases lining up with TRBD1. CDR3 length: 16 residues. Germline V CDR1 and CDR2: MGHRA, YSYEKL. V lost 1 base and J lost 2; bases outside the gene matches: 3. CDR3 DNA sequence: TGCGCCAGCAGCCAAGTAACAGGGGGTAACACCGGGGAGCTGTTTTTT. The encoded protein is CASSQVTGGNTGELFF.

The J gene is TRBJ2-7, the V gene TRBV6-6; D remains ambiguous. The CDR3 is made up of 14 amino acids. Trimming took off 0 bases at V and 1 base at J, with 7 bases between the two ends. Germline V lookup: CDR1 MNHNY, CDR2 SVGAGI (reference sequence). CDR3 bases: TGTGCCAGCAGTTACTCGGAATTTTCCTACGAGCAGTACTTC. It yields the protein CASSYSEFSYEQYF.

J is TRBJ2-7 and V is TRBV6-6, with D possibly being TRBD2 (6 bases). The CDR3 runs to 13 residues. V dropped 6 bases and J dropped 5 bases, with 14 bases sitting between them. From germline, CDR1 is MNHNY and CDR2 SVGAGI (reference sequence). CDR3 in amino acids: CASRPRGGHEQYF. In nucleotides, the CDR3 is TGTGCCAGCAGGCCGCGGGGTGGACACGAGCAGTACTTC.

The chain employs TRBV4-1 and TRBJ2-5; 7 bases match TRBD2. Trimming at V came to 0 bases and at J to 7 bases, leaving 14 bases not matched to a gene. There are 17 residues in the CDR3. Germline assignment: CDR1 MGHRA and CDR2 YSYEKL. The CDR3 sequence is CASSQEIVSGGEGTQYF. The CDR3 DNA reads TGCGCCAGCAGCCAAGAAATAGTAAGCGGTGGGGAGGGGACCCAGTACTTC.

The chain employs TRBV11-2 and TRBJ2-3, with a possible D match to TRBD2 (5 bases). The CDR3 is made up of 14 amino acids. Between the trimmed V and J ends, which lost 0 bases and 7 bases, there was a span of 11 bases. From germline, CDR1 is SGHAT and CDR2 FQNNGV. The CDR3 region has the DNA TGTGCCAGCAGCTTAGAGAGCGGTTCGAATACGCAGTATTTT. The encoded protein is CASSLESGSNTQYF.

V is TRBV6-8 and J is TRBJ1-1; 7 nucleotides agree with TRBD1. Germline CDR1 and CDR2: MNHGY and SAAAGT. Trimming took 5 bases from V and 7 from J; bases not matched to a gene: 7. The CDR3 extends over 13 amino acids. The CDR3 coding sequence is TGTGCCAGCAGTCAGACAGGGACCCGTGAAGCTTTCTTT. As protein: CASSQTGTREAFF.

The V call is TRBV6-5, the J call TRBJ2-7; 9 positions match TRBD2. Unmatched junction bases numbered 3, after V lost 5 bases and J lost 4 bases. There are 13 residues in the CDR3. The germline V gene encodes CDR1 MNHEY and CDR2 SVGAGI. The CDR3 region is CASSASGTYEQYF. The CDR3 DNA reads TGTGCCAGCAGTGCTAGCGGGACGTACGAGCAGTACTTC.

The chain uses TRBV10-3 and TRBJ2-7, with 7 nucleotides matching TRBD2. Losses at the gene ends were 8 bases for V and 3 bases for J; bases not matched to a gene: 7. The V gene's germline CDR1 is ENHRY and CDR2 SYGVKD. The CDR3 length is 13 residues. Here the CDR3 reads CAIGGGLRYEQYF. CDR3 sequence (DNA): TGTGCCATCGGGGGGGGACTACGCTACGAGCAGTACTTC.

The chain combines TRBV5-1 with TRBJ2-1; 8 bases are shared with TRBD2. This CDR3 contains 15 residues. Germline V CDR1 and CDR2: SGHRS, YFSETQ. The ends lost 0 bases at V and 9 bases at J; junction bases unmatched: 8. CDR3 protein: CASSLDLREAVEQFF. For the CDR3, the DNA is TGCGCCAGCAGCTTGGATTTGCGGGAGGCGGTTGAGCAGTTCTTC.

The chain combines TRBV19 with TRBJ1-2; 10 bases align to TRBD1. CDR1 is LNHDA, CDR2 SQIVND, per germline (reference sequence). CDR3 length: 13 amino acids. The V gene end was trimmed by 9 bases and the J gene end by 3 bases; junction bases not matched to a gene: 4. CDR3 sequence reads: CASRDRGDYGYTF. The CDR3 DNA follows: TGTGCCAGCCGGGACAGGGGTGACTATGGCTACACCTTC. The variable domain in full, with the rest retrieved from reference TRBV19 and TRBJ1-2, is DGGITQSPKYLFRKEGQNVTLSCEQNLNHDAMYWYRQDPGQGLRLIYYSQIVNDFQKGDIAEGYSVSREKKESFPLTVTSAQKNPTAFYLCASRDRGDYGYTFGSGTRLTVV.

The V and J genes are TRBV11-2 and TRBJ2-1; 9 positions match TRBD2. J gave up 7 bases and V 6 bases, and 13 bases lay outside the gene matches. The CDR3 runs to 16 residues. Germline V lookup: CDR1 SGHAT, CDR2 FQNNGV. CDR3 bases: TGTGCCAGCAGTTCTGTTCATGGTAGCGGGAGAAATGAGCAGTTCTTC. Its protein product is CASSSVHGSGRNEQFF.

This clone was seen only a few times. The chain is built from TRBV5-1 and TRBJ1-4; D is possibly TRBD1 (6 bases). V dropped 4 bases and J dropped 7 bases, with 8 bases sitting between them. Germline V gene data show CDR1 as SGHRS and CDR2 as YFSETQ. The CDR3 extends over 12 amino acids. This chain's CDR3 is CASSTQGEKLFF. The CDR3 nucleotides are TGCGCCAGCAGCACACAGGGTGAAAAACTGTTTTTT.

The V call is TRBV6-1, the J call TRBJ2-7; TRBD1 or TRBD2 may be the D gene (5 bases each). Germline CDR1 is MNHNS and CDR2 is SASEGT. This CDR3 region has 13 residues. The ends were cut back, 6 bases at V and 6 bases at J, with 15 bases in the middle. CDR3 protein: CASRPDRDLEQYF. The CDR3 DNA is TGTGCCAGCAGACCCGACCGGGACCTCGAGCAGTACTTC.